A single sample is the source of the 29 T cell receptor beta chains below, sequenced in a study of control samples from healthy donors and cancer patients. TCRdb keeps only in-frame clones here, not all; method: immunoSEQ multiplex PCR. The data contain approximately 82,000 clones, 80% to 95% of them seen just once; the ten biggest clones take up around 1.3%. The material sequenced was PBMCs. These receptor sequences come from a woman between 40 and 55 years old with lung cancer.

The chain employs TRBV13 and TRBJ2-1; 9 nucleotides match TRBD2. J gave up 4 bases and V 3 bases, and 1 base lay outside the gene matches. CDR1 PRHDT and CDR2 FYEKMQ come from the germline V gene (reference sequence). This CDR3 has 14 residues. CDR3 region: CASSLLAGYNEQFF. CDR3 coding DNA: TGTGCCAGCAGCTTGCTAGCGGGGTACAATGAGCAGTTCTTC.

The chain has TRBV24-1 and TRBJ1-5; possibly TRBD1 for D (5 bases). Trimming shortened V by 5 bases and J by 3 bases, and 10 bases separated the two germline ends. The CDR3 runs to 14 residues. In germline, CDR1 is KGHDR, CDR2 SFDVKD. The CDR3 protein is CATSGPGINQPQHF. In nucleotides, the CDR3 is TGTGCCACCAGTGGGCCAGGGATCAATCAGCCCCAGCATTTT.

The gene calls are TRBV6-5 and TRBJ1-2, with a weak D call TRBD1 (5 bases). This CDR3 has 13 amino acids. Trimming stripped 7 bases from V and 7 bases from J, with 16 bases between. From germline, CDR1 is MNHEY and CDR2 SVGAGI. Written as DNA, the CDR3 is TGTGCCAGCACGCGGGGCGAAGAGGGTGGCTACACCTTC. This gives the protein CASTRGEEGGYTF.

CDR3: CASSLRYGGLQETQYF. DNA of the CDR3: TGTGCCAGCAGCCTGAGGTACGGGGGACTACAAGAGACCCAGTACTTC. This rearrangement joins TRBV13 to TRBJ2-5; 7 bases align to TRBD2. V lost 5 bases and J lost 2; bases outside the gene matches: 11. This CDR3 has 16 residues. CDR1 and CDR2 from the germline V gene are PRHDT and FYEKMQ (reference sequence).

The rearrangement uses TRBV24-1 and TRBJ1-2, with no clear D. The CDR3 covers 13 residues. CDR1 and CDR2 (germline): KGHDR, SFDVKD. Trimming removed 4 bases at V and 0 bases at J, with 5 bases between. CDR3 nucleotide sequence: TGTGCCACCAGTGAAAAAGCTAACTATGGCTACACCTTC. Translated: CATSEKANYGYTF.

The rearrangement links TRBV19 to TRBJ2-2, with no clear D. The CDR3 runs 14 residues. Germline assignment: CDR1 LNHDA and CDR2 SQIVND (reference sequence). The ends were cut back, 7 bases at V and 7 bases at J, with 16 bases in the middle. CDR3 DNA sequence: TGTGCCAGTAAGGTCCTGGGAAGCATCGGGGAGCTGTTTTTT. Protein product: CASKVLGSIGELFF.

The chain joins TRBV19 to TRBJ2-1; D is undetermined. Germline V gene lookup returns CDR1 LNHDA and CDR2 SQIVND (reference sequence). V was shortened by 3 bases and J by 7 bases, with 10 bases between the two germline ends. The CDR3 has 13 amino acids. CDR3 DNA: TGTGCCAGTAGTATTAGTTTGGTGAATGAGCAGTTCTTC. This encodes CASSISLVNEQFF.

The V gene is TRBV19, the J gene TRBJ2-3, with D tentatively TRBD1 (5 bases). This CDR3 contains 14 residues. Germline-derived CDR1 and CDR2 are LNHDA and SQIVND (reference sequence). V lost 3 bases, J lost 0 bases, and 7 bases lay in between. The CDR3 region has the DNA TGTGCCAGTAGTATCACAGGTAGCACAGATACGCAGTATTTT. The encoded protein is CASSITGSTDTQYF.

About this clone itself: Germline is not matched at one junction end, which may reflect a read error. The chain links TRBV7-6 to TRBJ2-7; 14 bases align to TRBD2. Germline V gene sequence: CDR1 SGHVS, CDR2 FNYEAQ. The CDR3 has 13 amino acids. The CDR3 protein is CASSSGTSGGQHF. CDR3 coding DNA: TGTGCCAGCAGCTCAGGGACTAGCGGGGGCCAACACTTC. Drawing the rest from reference TRBV7-6 and TRBJ2-7, the complete variable domain is GAGVSQSPRYKVTKRGQDVALRCDPISGHVSLYWYRQALGQGPEFLTYFNYEAQQDKSGLPNDRFSAERPEGSISTLTIQRTEQRDSAMYRCASSSGTSGGQHFGPGTRLTVT.

The genes are TRBV19 and TRBJ1-1; no clear D. The V gene lost 3 bases and the J gene lost 0 bases, with 20 bases spanning the gap. The CDR3 length is 18 residues. Germline V gene lookup returns CDR1 LNHDA and CDR2 SQIVND (reference sequence). The CDR3 DNA reads as TGTGCCAGTAGTATCTTTGGGCCGAGAGCCTCTATGAACACTGAAGCTTTCTTT. It encodes CASSIFGPRASMNTEAFF.

The chain employs TRBV30 and TRBJ2-2, with D unclear. Germline loops: CDR1 GTSNPN, CDR2 SVGIG (reference sequence). The V end lost 5 bases, the J end lost 7 bases, and 17 bases lay between the germline ends. The CDR3 extends over 14 amino acids. For the CDR3, the DNA is TGTGCCTGGCCGGAAAGGCGGTTTGACGGGGAGCTGTTTTTT. Translation gives CAWPERRFDGELFF.

This chain uses TRBV3-1 (or the pseudogene TRBV3-2) with TRBJ1-1; D might be TRBD1 (6 bases). The V gene lost 7 bases and the J gene lost 3 bases, with 12 bases spanning the gap. This CDR3 has 13 residues. Germline-derived CDR1 and CDR2 are LGHDT and YNNKEL (reference sequence). The chain's CDR3 is CASKGGGDTEAFF. Written as DNA, the CDR3 is TGTGCCAGCAAGGGGGGAGGCGACACTGAAGCTTTCTTT.

V usage is TRBV5-6 and J usage is TRBJ2-6, with D tentatively TRBD1 (6 bases). The germline V gene encodes CDR1 SGHDT and CDR2 YYEEEE. Trimming took off 4 bases at V and 0 bases at J, with 17 bases between the two ends. This CDR3 comprises 18 residues. The CDR3 reads CASSPYRVLVSGANVLTF. Written as DNA, the CDR3 is TGTGCCAGCAGCCCGTACAGGGTATTAGTCTCTGGGGCCAACGTCCTGACTTTC.

The chain couples TRBV30 to TRBJ2-7, with 10 bases matching TRBD2. CDR1 GTSNPN and CDR2 SVGIG come from the germline V gene (reference sequence). With V trimmed by 1 base and J by 7 bases, 13 bases remained unmatched. The CDR3 loop spans 16 amino acids. The CDR3 loop is CAWSGRTSGYLREQYF. The CDR3, as DNA: TGTGCCTGGAGTGGGAGGACTAGCGGATACTTACGAGAGCAGTACTTC.

The chain joins TRBV27 to TRBJ1-1; no definite D call. V gave up 5 bases and J gave up 1 base, with 14 bases separating them. The CDR3 covers 15 residues. CDR1 MNHEY and CDR2 SMNVEV come from the germline V gene (reference sequence). DNA for the CDR3: TGTGCCAGCAGTGGACTATCCAGAGCGAACACTGAAGCTTTCTTT. This sequence encodes CASSGLSRANTEAFF.

The V and J genes are TRBV14 and TRBJ2-7; TRBD1 agrees at 8 bases. Germline V CDR1 and CDR2: SGHDN, FVKESK. The V gene end was trimmed by 4 bases and the J gene end by 0 bases; junction bases not matched to a gene: 5. This CDR3 is 15 amino acids long. CDR3: CASSPGTGPSYEQYF. The DNA of the CDR3 is TGTGCCAGCAGCCCAGGGACAGGACCCTCCTACGAGCAGTACTTC. The full variable domain, with the rest looked up from reference TRBV14 and TRBJ2-7, is EAGVTQFPSHSVIEKGQTVTLRCDPISGHDNLYWYRRVMGKEIKFLLHFVKESKQDESGMPNNRFLAERTGGTYSTLKVQPAELEDSGVYFCASSPGTGPSYEQYFGPGTRLTVT.

The V and J genes are TRBV7-8 and TRBJ1-1, with D possibly matching TRBD1 (5 bases). The CDR3 runs 14 residues. Germline V gives CDR1 SGHVS, CDR2 FQNEAQ. V lost 7 bases to trimming and J lost 5 bases, with 17 bases between them. Written as DNA, the CDR3 is TGTGCCAGCACCAGGGCAAGGGAGGGGACTGAAGCTTTCTTT. Protein product: CASTRAREGTEAFF.

The V call is TRBV5-1, the J call TRBJ1-4; D might be TRBD1 (6 bases). The CDR3 sequence is 16 residues long. Germline V gene lookup returns CDR1 SGHRS and CDR2 YFSETQ. V was trimmed by 4 bases and J by 4 bases, leaving 17 bases between them. The CDR3 region has the DNA TGCGCCAGCAGCCCGAGGGGGGGCAGCTTTAATGAAAAACTGTTTTTT. Amino acid sequence: CASSPRGGSFNEKLFF.

This clone was detected once. The V call is TRBV4-1, the J call TRBJ1-3, with 8 bases matching TRBD1. This CDR3 contains 17 residues. V lost 1 base, J lost 2 bases, and 7 bases stayed unmatched. The germline CDR1 and CDR2 sequences are MGHRA and YSYEKL. CDR3 coding DNA: TGCGCCAGCAGCCAAGGGACAGGGAAGACAGCTGGAAACACCATATATTTT. It encodes CASSQGTGKTAGNTIYF.

The V gene is TRBV6-4, the J gene TRBJ2-3, with 12 nucleotides matching TRBD2. Trimming removed 6 bases from V and 5 bases from J; junction bases left unmatched: 12. Germline-derived CDR1 and CDR2 are MRHNA and SNTAGT. The CDR3 length is 17 residues. Here the CDR3 reads CASSRPTSGGLRDTQYF. CDR3 DNA sequence: TGTGCCAGCAGCCGTCCAACTAGCGGGGGGTTAAGAGATACGCAGTATTTT.

The chain uses TRBV12-5 and TRBJ2-1; D is ambiguous. In germline, CDR1 is LGHNT, CDR2 FRNRAP. Trimming removed 7 bases at V and 2 bases at J, with 21 bases between. The CDR3 covers 17 residues. CDR3 loop: CASALRRWSQAYNEQFF. CDR3 DNA sequence: TGTGCTAGTGCATTGAGAAGGTGGTCTCAAGCCTACAATGAGCAGTTCTTC. Variable domain in full (rest from reference TRBV12-5 and TRBJ2-1): DARVTQTPRHKVTEMGQEVTMRCQPILGHNTVFWYRQTMMQGLELLAYFRNRAPLDDSGMPKDRFSAEMPDATLATLKIQPSEPRDSAVYFCASALRRWSQAYNEQFFGPGTRLTVL.

The chain combines TRBV29-1 with TRBJ2-7; D tentatively fits TRBD1 or TRBD2 (6 bases each). CDR3 length equals 16 residues. The V gene lost 0 bases and the J gene lost 4 bases, with 19 bases spanning the gap. CDR1 is SQVTM and CDR2 is ANQGSEA in the germline V gene. CDR3 coding DNA: TGCAGCGTTGAAGAAGGGGGGCCTCAGGGTACATACGAGCAGTACTTC. It translates to CSVEEGGPQGTYEQYF.

The J gene is TRBJ2-7, the V gene TRBV10-3; a weak D match, TRBD2 (7 bases). This CDR3 is built from 18 residues. Trimming took 7 bases from V and 3 from J, leaving 28 bases between them. Germline-derived CDR1 and CDR2 are ENHRY and SYGVKD. The CDR3 is CAIKGGGGEAGRYYEQYF. Written as DNA, the CDR3 is TGTGCCATCAAGGGGGGAGGGGGTGAAGCGGGGAGATACTACGAGCAGTACTTC.

The genes are TRBV7-9 and TRBJ1-2, with a tentative D call TRBD1 (5 bases). The length of the CDR3 is 13 residues. Trimming left V 5 bases short and J 3 bases short, with 10 bases between. The germline gives CDR1 SEHNR, CDR2 FQNEAQ (reference sequence). This chain's CDR3 is CASSLTGDYGYTF. CDR3 DNA: TGTGCCAGCAGCCTAACGGGGGACTATGGCTACACCTTC.

This clone was seen only a few times. The V gene is TRBV7-9, the J gene TRBJ1-5, with 11 nucleotides matching TRBD1. The length of the CDR3 is 17 residues. The germline V gene encodes CDR1 SEHNR and CDR2 FQNEAQ (reference sequence). V gave up 5 bases and J gave up 0 bases; unmatched junction bases: 6. In DNA, the CDR3 is TGTGCCAGCAGCCACTCCGGGACAGGGGGTAGCAATCAGCCCCAGCATTTT. The encoded protein is CASSHSGTGGSNQPQHF.

The rearrangement uses TRBV5-1 and TRBJ2-1; 8 nucleotides match TRBD2. Germline V gives CDR1 SGHRS, CDR2 YFSETQ. The CDR3 runs 15 residues. After removal of 1 base from V and 5 bases from J, the junction contained 5 bases not matched to a gene. In DNA, the CDR3 is TGCGCCAGCAGCTTGTATAGCGGGGCAAACAATGAGCAGTTCTTC. Protein product: CASSLYSGANNEQFF.

This clone was seen just once. The chain joins TRBV6-5 to TRBJ2-7, with D perhaps given as TRBD1 or TRBD2 (6 bases each). Looked up from germline, CDR1 is MNHEY and CDR2 is SVGAGI. The CDR3 totals 14 residues. Trimming cost V 3 bases and J 3 bases, with 12 bases left between them. As DNA, the CDR3 is TGTGCCAGCAGTTATTTCAGGGGAGGCTACGAGCAGTACTTC. Its protein is CASSYFRGGYEQYF.

The rearrangement uses TRBV12-3 or TRBV12-4 and TRBJ1-2; 8 nucleotides line up with TRBD1. V lost 6 bases and J lost 8; bases outside the gene matches: 5. The CDR3 totals 12 residues. CDR3 sequence: CASRRQGSGYTF. Written as DNA, the CDR3 is TGTGCCAGCAGGAGACAGGGGTCCGGCTACACCTTC.

This clone has only one observation. The chain links TRBV7-9 to TRBJ2-1; D ambiguous. Germline V gene lookup returns CDR1 SEHNR and CDR2 FQNEAQ (reference sequence). The germline V and J ends were trimmed by 8 bases and 6 bases, with 11 bases remaining between them. The CDR3 loop spans 12 amino acids. CDR3 region: CASAPPINEQFF. The CDR3, as DNA: TGTGCCAGCGCCCCCCCGATCAATGAGCAGTTCTTC.